This paragraph reports one T cell receptor beta chain. No cognate antigen has been identified for it. No per-base quality is available; no much larger clone lies one base away. One collaborating source in Seattle enrolled patients while the patients were actively infected and followed the patients over time throughout the course of disease. The collaborating institutions used their own protocols to collect whole blood in K2EDTA tubes. Collaborator samples were shipped for TCRbeta analysis as frozen whole blood, isolated PBMCs, or DNA extracted from either sample type. The immunoSEQ Assay, a bias-controlled multiplex PCR, was used to amplify TCRbeta CDR3 regions from genomic DNA. The published analysis was carried out like this. Nucleated cell counts per sample were estimated from amplification of reference gene primers within the assay. To quantify the absolute abundance of each unique TCRbeta CDR3 rearrangement, sequence reads were collapsed and filtered. For each sample, productive Simpson clonality was calculated as the square root of Simpson's diversity index across productive rearrangements. Imported from immuneACCESS, the table was reduced by TCRdb to in-frame sequences with V and J called. These copies leave out some clones; in studies compared against another copy, an unresolved V gene accounts for under half, and the cause of the remainder is not known. V and J calls and clone size are copied from that table; D and trimming were computed from the DNA. For this sample there are some 270,000 clones; around 81% appear just once. The ten largest clones represent around 14% of the sample.

This sample is drawn from a study of blood T cell repertoires in COVID-19 (dated by TCRdb to the early 2020s). About the full investigation: The collaborator samples originated in the United States, Italy and Spain and spanned the acute and convalescent phases of COVID-19. The repertoires were released in a freely available public database intended as a resource for research on the immune response to SARS-CoV-2. Where HLA class I and class II types were available, the types were taken from metadata supplied by the sample provider, not from assay-based typing. Samples came from the ongoing ImmuneRACE study (first 160 participants) plus 1,254 subjects from 6 global collaborators. The material from the prospective study consisted of cDNA or gDNA derived from T cells, B-cell-depleted T cells, or PBMCs. The dataset comprised deeply sampled blood TCRbeta repertoires from subjects exposed to, actively infected with, or recovered from COVID-19. A de-identified subject ID, COVID-19 status, age in years and sex were almost always included in the sample metadata.

The CDR3 starts with the cysteine, ends with the phenylalanine, and has 13 residues. The DNA shown is the 39-base CDR3, in frame from base 1. V has 8 bases trimmed and J has 7 bases trimmed; junction bases matching no gene number 5. CDR1 SGHVS and CDR2 FQNEAQ were looked up in the germline V gene. Summary of the overall study and its limitations: How much clinical and demographic metadata was included differed by source and by participant, and the metadata was provided uncurated.

This clonotype was obtained from a person between 65 and 79 years old with COVID-19, enrolled during active disease. Sequenced material: peripheral blood. The chain links TRBV7-8 with TRBJ2-3; 11 bases in the middle match TRBD2. The DNA sequence is TGTGCCAGCCGAACTAGCGGGAGACATACGCAGTATTTT. Its protein is CASRTSGRHTQYF.